The next 28 T cell receptor beta chains were all read from a single sample in a study of OX40 agonist ivuxolimab in advanced cancers. Clones were read by immunoSEQ multiplex PCR, and TCRdb kept only the in-frame ones, dropping some. The table includes tens of thousands of clones, about nine tenths detected once. Sequencing was performed on CD4+ or CD8+ T cells sorted from blood, taken in a trial of the OX40 agonist ivuxolimab. The source of these receptors is an adult with an advanced solid tumor such as melanoma, head and neck, liver or kidney cancer.

The V gene is TRBV18, the J gene TRBJ2-5, with D tentatively TRBD1 or TRBD2 (5 bases each). Looked up from germline, CDR1 is KGHSH and CDR2 is LQKENI. V lost 3 bases to trimming and J lost 4 bases, with 12 bases between them. There are 14 residues in the CDR3. CDR3 nucleotide sequence: TGTGCCAGCTCACCGGGAGACACAGGAGAGACCCAGTACTTC. Translation: CASSPGDTGETQYF.

This clone was recorded once. The chain recombines TRBV27 with TRBJ2-3; 8 bases are shared with TRBD1. The ends lost 7 bases at V and 8 bases at J; junction bases unmatched: 14. The CDR3 runs 15 residues. Germline CDR1 is MNHEY and CDR2 is SMNVEV (reference sequence). The CDR3 nucleotides are TGTGCCAGCAAATCCCGACAGGGGACCCTCAGTACGCAGTATTTT. Residues: CASKSRQGTLSTQYF.

This clone showed up just once. J is TRBJ2-7 and V is TRBV5-1; TRBD2 matches 9 bases. The CDR3 covers 14 residues. CDR1 is SGHRS and CDR2 is YFSETQ in the germline V gene. V lost 5 bases, J lost 0 bases, and 3 bases stayed unmatched. Here the CDR3 reads CASRLAGPSYEQYF. CDR3 DNA sequence: TGCGCCAGCAGGCTAGCGGGGCCCTCCTACGAGCAGTACTTC.

The rearrangement links TRBV2 to TRBJ1-3, with D unclear. The CDR3 covers 16 residues. Germline V gives CDR1 SNHLY, CDR2 FYNNEI. Deletions cut 0 bases from V and 1 base from J, with 10 bases between. The CDR3 here is CASSEALWGSGNTIYF. The CDR3 nucleotides are TGTGCCAGCAGTGAAGCGCTCTGGGGTTCTGGAAACACCATATATTTT.

The chain carries TRBV29-1 and TRBJ1-5; D uncertain. Germline values: CDR1 SQVTM, CDR2 ANQGSEA. This CDR3 comprises 13 residues. V was trimmed by 1 base and J by 6 bases, leaving 10 bases between them. In DNA, the CDR3 is TGCAGCGTTGAAGCCACTCCGGGTCAGCCCCAGCATTTT. As protein: CSVEATPGQPQHF.

This chain joins TRBV9 and TRBJ1-5; D is ambiguous. The CDR3 has 14 residues. The germline gives CDR1 SGDLS, CDR2 YYNGEE. The V end lost 0 bases, the J end lost 2 bases, and 6 bases lay between the germline ends. This CDR3 is CASSVGGGNQPQHF. The CDR3 DNA follows: TGTGCCAGCAGCGTAGGGGGAGGCAATCAGCCCCAGCATTTT.

CDR3 in amino acids: CASSYSRDFYYEQYF. The CDR3 region has the DNA TGTGCCAGCAGTTACTCGAGAGACTTCTACTACGAGCAGTACTTC. The chain has TRBV6-6 and TRBJ2-7; D gene unclear. Germline V gene sequence: CDR1 MNHNY, CDR2 SVGAGI (reference sequence). The CDR3 sequence is 15 residues long. Trimming shortened V by 0 bases and J by 3 bases, and 12 bases separated the two germline ends.

The J gene is TRBJ2-5, the V gene TRBV29-1; D uncertain. This CDR3 is built from 12 residues. CDR1 is SQVTM, CDR2 ANQGSEA, per germline. V lost 1 base and J lost 5, with 8 bases in between. CDR3 protein: CSVEVFGETQYF. In DNA, the CDR3 is TGCAGCGTTGAAGTATTTGGGGAGACCCAGTACTTC.

The chain combines TRBV6-5 with TRBJ1-3; D unclear. This CDR3 contains 15 residues. CDR1 and CDR2 (germline): MNHEY, SVGAGI. V was cut by 5 bases and J by 0 bases, with 11 bases left in between. The CDR3 region is CASSALGASGNTIYF. DNA for the CDR3: TGTGCCAGCAGTGCCCTGGGAGCCTCTGGAAACACCATATATTTT.

V gene TRBV5-1 combines with J gene TRBJ1-1; 9 nucleotides agree with TRBD1. V was clipped by 0 bases and J by 1 base; unmatched bases: 1. Per germline, CDR1 SGHRS and CDR2 YFSETQ. The CDR3 is made up of 15 amino acids. The DNA of the CDR3 is TGCGCCAGCAGCTTGGAACAGGGGGCGAACACTGAAGCTTTCTTT. This encodes CASSLEQGANTEAFF.

This chain joins TRBV2 and TRBJ2-3; TRBD2 matches at 12 bases. The CDR3 runs 16 residues. Germline trimming cut 6 bases from V and 5 bases from J; bases unmatched to any gene: 9. Germline lookup yields CDR1 SNHLY and CDR2 FYNNEI. The CDR3 nucleotides read TGTGCCAGCAGGGGACGACTAGCGGGAGAGAAAGATACGCAGTATTTT. Translation gives CASRGRLAGEKDTQYF. Full variable domain (remainder filled in from reference TRBV2 and TRBJ2-3): EPEVTQTPSHQVTQMGQEVILRCVPISNHLYFYWYRQILGQKVEFLVSFYNNEISEKSEIFDDQFSVERPDGSNFTLKIRSTKLEDSAMYFCASRGRLAGEKDTQYFGPGTRLTVL.

This rearrangement joins TRBV7-9 to TRBJ1-1; D uncertain. This CDR3 is 12 amino acids long. CDR1 is SEHNR, CDR2 FQNEAQ, per germline (reference sequence). With 8 bases removed from V and 2 bases from J, the gap between germline ends came to 9 bases. The CDR3: CASGSDNTEAFF. The DNA for the CDR3 is TGTGCCAGCGGGTCAGATAACACTGAAGCTTTCTTT.

This clone has only one observation. CDR3 protein: CASSLVGSLDTQYF. In nucleotides, the CDR3 is TGTGCCAGCAGTTTGGTAGGGTCTTTAGATACGCAGTATTTT. The chain carries TRBV28 and TRBJ2-3; D not certain. Trimming left V 3 bases short and J 5 bases short, with 12 bases between. This CDR3 is built from 14 residues. The germline gives CDR1 MDHEN, CDR2 SYDVKM.

The chain employs TRBV6-5 and TRBJ1-3; D not certain. The CDR3 loop spans 14 amino acids. The V and J ends lost 6 bases and 4 bases respectively, with 13 bases between them. CDR1 and CDR2 (germline): MNHEY, SVGAGI. The CDR3 region is CASSLRTGGNTIYF. As DNA, the CDR3 is TGTGCCAGCAGCCTCCGGACGGGGGGAAACACCATATATTTT.

This chain joins TRBV4-1 and TRBJ1-4; D is perhaps TRBD1 (5 bases). Germline CDR1 MGHRA, CDR2 YSYEKL. This CDR3 is built from 15 residues. The V gene lost 4 bases and the J gene lost 7 bases, with 16 bases spanning the gap. The CDR3 region is CASSPRQGESEKLFF. The CDR3 nucleotides read TGCGCCAGCAGCCCTCGGCAAGGGGAGAGTGAAAAACTGTTTTTT.

The chain employs TRBV4-1 and TRBJ2-1; D is undetermined. Germline CDR1 and CDR2: MGHRA and YSYEKL. The CDR3 extends over 13 amino acids. V was cut by 2 bases and J by 6 bases, with 8 bases left in between. DNA for the CDR3: TGCGCCAGCAGCCAATCGGCCCTCAATGAGCAGTTCTTC. As protein: CASSQSALNEQFF.

The gene calls are TRBV2 and TRBJ2-3, with D perhaps TRBD1 (6 bases). This CDR3 has 16 residues. CDR1 and CDR2 from the germline V gene are SNHLY and FYNNEI. The V gene lost 1 base and the J gene lost 0 bases, with 11 bases spanning the gap. CDR3 sequence reads: CASSEGTATSTDTQYF. The DNA for the CDR3 is TGTGCCAGCAGTGAAGGGACAGCTACTAGCACAGATACGCAGTATTTT.

This rearrangement joins TRBV28 to TRBJ2-7; D may match TRBD1 or TRBD2 (5 bases each). The CDR3 covers 13 residues. Deletions cut 6 bases from V and 6 bases from J, with 15 bases between. Germline V lookup: CDR1 MDHEN, CDR2 SYDVKM. The CDR3 DNA follows: TGTGCCAGCAGGGGGGATCTTAGTAGCGAGCAGTACTTC. This translates into CASRGDLSSEQYF.

This clone was seen once. This chain uses TRBV7-8 with TRBJ1-6; 8 positions match TRBD1. Losses at the gene ends were 5 bases for V and 6 bases for J; bases not matched to a gene: 3. Germline CDR1 is SGHVS and CDR2 is FQNEAQ. This CDR3 has 14 residues. The CDR3 DNA follows: TGTGCCAGCAGCCATGGACAGGGTAATTCACCCCTCCACTTT. Amino acids: CASSHGQGNSPLHF.

The rearrangement joins TRBV5-6 to TRBJ2-7; unclear D gene. In germline, CDR1 is SGHDT, CDR2 YYEEEE. CDR3 size: 14 residues. The germline V and J ends were trimmed by 1 base and 3 bases, with 11 bases remaining between them. CDR3 amino acids: CASSLFGQLYEQYF. CDR3 nucleotides: TGTGCCAGCAGCTTGTTCGGGCAACTCTACGAGCAGTACTTC.

The chain has TRBV6-4 and TRBJ2-7; no clear D. The germline V gene has CDR1 MRHNA and CDR2 SNTAGT. Trimming took 8 bases from V and 0 from J, leaving 11 bases between them. There are 13 residues in the CDR3. Here the CDR3 reads CASEPRSSYEQYF. CDR3 bases: TGTGCCAGCGAGCCAAGGAGCTCCTACGAGCAGTACTTC.

This clone has just one count. V is TRBV6-4 and J is TRBJ1-4; no clear D gene. The CDR3 contains 15 residues. Per germline, CDR1 MRHNA and CDR2 SNTAGT. Trimming removed 0 bases from V and 5 bases from J, with 10 bases in between. CDR3 DNA: TGTGCCAGCAGTGACTCCGGCAGCCCAAATGAAAAACTGTTTTTT. Translated: CASSDSGSPNEKLFF.

The rearrangement uses TRBV29-1 and TRBJ2-1; D gene uncertain. Looked up from germline, CDR1 is SQVTM and CDR2 is ANQGSEA. This CDR3 region has 14 residues. Trimming left V 2 bases short and J 6 bases short, with 14 bases between. This chain's CDR3 is CSVETIRPGNEQFF. CDR3 nucleotide sequence: TGCAGCGTTGAAACTATTCGCCCTGGCAATGAGCAGTTCTTC.

V is TRBV7-9 and J is TRBJ2-1, with D uncertain. CDR1 and CDR2 (germline): SEHNR, FQNEAQ (reference sequence). Trimming shortened V by 5 bases and J by 12 bases, and 17 bases separated the two germline ends. The CDR3 consists of 13 residues. The CDR3 coding sequence is TGTGCCAGCAGCCTCTCACTCAAACCGGGGCAGTTCTTC. Its translation: CASSLSLKPGQFF. The variable domain in full, with the rest retrieved from reference TRBV7-9 and TRBJ2-1, is DTGVSQNPRHKITKRGQNVTFRCDPISEHNRLYWYRQTLGQGPEFLTYFQNEAQLEKSRLLSDRFSAERPKGSFSTLEIQRTEQGDSAMYLCASSLSLKPGQFFGPGTRLTVL.

The DNA of the CDR3 is TGCGCCAGCAGCCAAGGAGAAAAACTGTTTTTT. Translated, it gives CASSQGEKLFF. The chain links TRBV4-1 to TRBJ1-4, with D unclear. Trimming removed 1 base from V and 8 bases from J, with 2 bases in between. CDR3 length equals 11 residues. The germline gives CDR1 MGHRA, CDR2 YSYEKL.

The chain joins TRBV27 to TRBJ1-1, with D unresolved. V was shortened by 3 bases and J by 0 bases, with 5 bases between the two germline ends. Germline V gene sequence: CDR1 MNHEY, CDR2 SMNVEV (reference sequence). The CDR3 runs to 13 residues. This CDR3 reads CASSFSMNTEAFF. DNA for the CDR3: TGTGCCAGCAGTTTTAGCATGAACACTGAAGCTTTCTTT.

The rearrangement links TRBV30 to TRBJ2-7; 10 bases agree with TRBD1. The CDR3 extends over 16 amino acids. The V gene end was trimmed by 3 bases and the J gene end by 0 bases; junction bases not matched to a gene: 8. The germline V gene encodes CDR1 GTSNPN and CDR2 SVGIG (reference sequence). The DNA of the CDR3 is TGTGCCTGGAGAAGCCGGGACAGGGGCGTCTCCTACGAGCAGTACTTC. It yields the protein CAWRSRDRGVSYEQYF. The variable domain in full, completed from reference TRBV30 and TRBJ2-7, reads SQTIHQWPATLVQPVGSPLSLECTVEGTSNPNLYWYRQAAGRGLQLLFYSVGIGQISSEVPQNLSASRPQDRQFILSSKKLLLSDSGFYLCAWRSRDRGVSYEQYFGPGTRLTVT.

This chain joins TRBV5-4 and TRBJ2-3; tentative D call: TRBD1 (6 bases). Between the trimmed V and J ends, which lost 1 base and 4 bases, there was a span of 10 bases. Germline values: CDR1 SGHNT, CDR2 YYREEE (reference sequence). This CDR3 has 14 residues. CDR3 sequence (DNA): TGTGCCAGCAGCTTGACAGGGAACCCAGATACGCAGTATTTT. It yields the protein CASSLTGNPDTQYF.